Presented here are 10 T cell receptor beta chains from one specimen sequenced in a study of shared clonotypes between healthy human individuals. Only in-frame clones appear in the TCRdb table, and some are missing; sequencing was by immunoSEQ multiplex PCR. The table records over 2,000,000 clones, around 93% of them present only once. The naive CD8 population came from CD45RO-negative cells selected for CCR7, without terminally differentiated effector memory CD45RA+ cells. Input material: naive CD8+ T cells from PBMCs. The source of these receptors is a man aged 18-30 years in good health. Some clones in this sample may be carry-over from other donors' samples.

With respect to this clone: Other DNA sequences in the same sample also yield this CDR3. This chain joins TRBV11-2 and TRBJ2-7; D not resolved. Germline values: CDR1 SGHAT, CDR2 FQNNGV. Trimming pared 1 base from V and 3 bases from J, leaving 4 bases between. The CDR3 is 12 amino acids. CDR3 sequence reads: CASSLVRYEQYF. CDR3 sequence (DNA): TGTGCCAGCAGCTTAGTGCGCTACGAGCAGTACTTC.

The chain is built from TRBV10-3 and TRBJ2-3, with 8 bases fitting TRBD2. Germline-derived CDR1 and CDR2 are ENHRY and SYGVKD. The CDR3 consists of 11 residues. Trimming cost V 9 bases and J 6 bases; bases outside gene matches: 2. The CDR3: CAISGADTQYF. The CDR3 bases are TGTGCCATTAGCGGGGCGGATACGCAGTATTTT.

Turning to this clone: The same CDR3 arises from other DNA sequences in this sample as well. This chain connects TRBV11-2 to TRBJ2-1; TRBD2 might be the D (5 bases). V lost 1 base, J lost 2 bases, and 6 bases lay in between. The CDR3 runs to 14 residues. CDR1 SGHAT and CDR2 FQNNGV come from the germline V gene. CDR3 sequence reads: CASSLAGAYNEQFF. CDR3 bases: TGTGCCAGCAGCTTAGCCGGGGCCTACAATGAGCAGTTCTTC.

The chain employs TRBV5-4 and TRBJ2-7; D may be TRBD2 (6 bases). V was cut by 3 bases and J by 2 bases, with 12 bases left in between. Germline CDR1 is SGHNT and CDR2 is YYREEE (reference sequence). This CDR3 has 14 residues. The CDR3 loop reads CASSWSRGTYEQYF. In DNA form, the CDR3 reads TGTGCCAGCAGCTGGTCACGGGGGACCTACGAGCAGTACTTC.

With respect to this clone: Within the sample, other DNA sequences also encode this same CDR3. The chain is built from TRBV27 and TRBJ1-1; D remains unclear. The CDR3 is 14 residues long. The V gene's germline CDR1 is MNHEY and CDR2 SMNVEV (reference sequence). V gave up 0 bases and J gave up 1 base, with 6 bases separating them. CDR3 amino acids: CASSLSRSNTEAFF. CDR3 sequence (DNA): TGTGCCAGCAGTTTATCGAGGTCGAACACTGAAGCTTTCTTT.

The CDR3 DNA reads TGTGCCAGCAGTGAAAGGGCAGGGGGAAACACTGAAGCTTTCTTT. It encodes CASSERAGGNTEAFF. The chain has TRBV2 and TRBJ1-1; 7 nucleotides match TRBD1. Losses at the gene ends were 2 bases for V and 2 bases for J; bases not matched to a gene: 5. Germline V gene data show CDR1 as SNHLY and CDR2 as FYNNEI. This CDR3 has 15 amino acids.

This clone was recorded only once. This chain joins TRBV30 and TRBJ2-1, with D maybe TRBD1 (6 bases). CDR1 and CDR2 from the germline V gene are GTSNPN and SVGIG (reference sequence). This CDR3 region has 14 residues. Trimming pared 4 bases from V and 6 bases from J, leaving 16 bases between. CDR3: CAWTAGVWGNEQFF. CDR3 bases: TGTGCCTGGACTGCAGGGGTGTGGGGCAATGAGCAGTTCTTC.

The rearrangement uses TRBV4-3 and TRBJ2-7; D is tentatively TRBD1 or TRBD2 (5 bases each). Germline V gene sequence: CDR1 LGHNA, CDR2 YSLEER. V was trimmed by 2 bases and J by 0 bases, leaving 11 bases between them. This CDR3 is built from 15 residues. CDR3 nucleotides: TGCGCCAGCAGCCAAAACCGGGACGGCTCCTACGAGCAGTACTTC. Residues: CASSQNRDGSYEQYF.

The chain carries TRBV11-2 and TRBJ1-2; no firm D call. Germline assignment: CDR1 SGHAT and CDR2 FQNNGV. The CDR3 is 18 residues long. V lost 0 bases and J lost 6, with 23 bases in between. This CDR3 reads CASSLDPSYSPGGHGYTF. The CDR3 DNA is TGTGCCAGCAGCTTAGATCCCTCGTACAGCCCCGGAGGACATGGCTACACCTTC.

This clone was observed once. The sample holds other DNA sequences that translate to the same CDR3. The chain couples TRBV13 to TRBJ2-7; D gene ambiguous. V was pared by 0 bases and J by 1 base, with 7 bases between. The CDR3 is 14 amino acids. Germline lookup yields CDR1 PRHDT and CDR2 FYEKMQ (reference sequence). The CDR3 sequence: CASSLGRASYEQYF. The CDR3 coding sequence is TGTGCCAGCAGCTTAGGCCGAGCTTCCTACGAGCAGTACTTC.